These T cell receptor beta chains were read from a single sample in a study of blood T cell repertoires in COVID-19. Clones were read by immunoSEQ multiplex PCR, and TCRdb kept only the in-frame ones, dropping some. Of about 43,000 clones listed, roughly 80% are singletons. What was sequenced was peripheral blood. Receptors originate from a woman aged 60 to 75 with acute or convalescent COVID-19. The conserved cysteine and the conserved F or W are not part of the CDR3 here.

j_gene,v_gene,CDR3aa
TRBJ2-2,TRBV28,ASSSGGADTGELF
TRBJ2-3,TRBV5-6,ASSLRLAGRTDTQY
TRBJ2-6,TRBV5-6,ASSFRGSPGANVLT
TRBJ2-5,TRBV11-1,ASSFGGVETQY
TRBJ1-1,TRBV29-1,SVSLEGSSEAF
TRBJ2-5,TRBV5-1,ASSLDPGETQY
TRBJ2-7,TRBV15,ATSRDSRAYEQY
TRBJ1-5,TRBV6-1,ASSEAGRGTIWPQH
TRBJ2-1,TRBV3-1/TRBV3-2,ASRGTSGMFGEQF
TRBJ2-3,TRBV30,AWSLSQRYASTDTQY
TRBJ2-7,TRBV13,ASSFQPLAGDGEQY
TRBJ1-2,TRBV7-2,ASSLGDRGYGYT
TRBJ2-3,TRBV7-6,ASSLEQGLPTDTQY
TRBJ2-3,TRBV24-1,ATSDFAGDTDTQY
TRBJ2-5,TRBV27,ASSRTSPPETQY
TRBJ1-3,TRBV18,ASFAGNTIY
TRBJ2-5,TRBV2,ASSEQLFQETQY
TRBJ1-5,TRBV28,ASSFVRGKSLVNQPQH
TRBJ2-7,TRBV7-6,ASSLGAQYEQY
TRBJ1-2,TRBV20-1,SASGPGRPRDRHNYGYT
TRBJ2-1,TRBV28,ASSLGGTSGNEQF
TRBJ2-7,TRBV5-4,ASSLAGLALDEQY
TRBJ2-1,TRBV5-5,ASSYTSGRANEQF
TRBJ2-2,TRBV7-6,ASSPRGGAANTGELF
TRBJ2-1,TRBV7-2,ASSLSSGGPNREQF
TRBJ1-5,TRBV12-3/TRBV12-4,ASSLLGRPQH
TRBJ1-1,TRBV28,ASRGQLNTEAF
TRBJ1-4,TRBV6-2/TRBV6-3,ASSWSRKGQPATNEKLF
TRBJ1-1,TRBV3-1/TRBV3-2,ASRAVNTEAF
TRBJ2-3,TRBV27,ASSFRGQGRSDTQY
TRBJ1-1,TRBV6-5,ASSYGQPNTEAF
TRBJ1-2,TRBV15,ATSREALLTGYT
TRBJ1-5,TRBV28,ASSPSGTGIFQPQH
TRBJ2-1,TRBV11-3,ASSLEGGGENEQF
TRBJ2-3,TRBV1,TSSHALRTRGERERGGTDTQY
TRBJ1-4,TRBV7-6,ASSPGQGASNEKLF
TRBJ2-7,TRBV3-1/TRBV3-2,ASSQGQGGFEQY
TRBJ2-1,TRBV5-1,ASGKAGVSAGNEQF
TRBJ1-1,TRBV6-5,ASNAQGNTEAF
TRBJ1-2,TRBV23-1,ASNPGQGAPGDYGYT
TRBJ2-7,TRBV5-1,ASSLAITSGRAVNEQY
TRBJ2-2,TRBV29-1,SVRRRDTGELF
TRBJ2-3,TRBV6-1,ASSGGGLARGDTQY
TRBJ2-1,TRBV7-2,ASTPLLGAKGEQF
TRBJ2-1,TRBV7-9,ASSLALGQGANEQF